This T cell receptor beta chain was retrieved from a study of T cell responses to AZD1222 COVID-19 vaccine. Study-wide points: Within unmutated variant regions lay the reported targets of nearly half of spike-specific TCRs.

Germline V gene sequence: CDR1 MDHEN, CDR2 SYDVKM. The CDR3 is made up of 16 amino acids. Trimming removed 3 bases from V and 2 bases from J; junction bases left unmatched: 10. A note on this clone: Antigen unknown.

The data were produced by immunoSEQ multiplex PCR, yet TCRdb's version contains in-frame clones alone and is incomplete. The sample includes more than 80,000 clones, 70% to 90% of them seen just once. The clonotype was recovered from an adult in good health. Sequenced material: peripheral blood, taken on day 0 of AZD1222 vaccination. The chain carries TRBV28 and TRBJ2-7; TRBD2 matches 7 bases. CDR3 amino acids: CASSFFDGRTTYEQYF. The CDR3 DNA is TGTGCCAGCAGTTTTTTTGACGGGAGGACTACCTACGAGCAGTACTTC.